The 12 T cell receptor beta chains presented below share a single source sample, sequenced in a study of cytomegalovirus exposure and HLA in healthy donors. The PCR had 60 Vbeta and 13 Jbeta primers. Sequenced by immunoSEQ multiplex PCR; TCRdb stores in-frame clones only, minus some. Of 90,000 to 140,000 clones listed, approximately 84% were seen once; the top ten hold about 5.7%. Sample: PBMCs. Source of these receptors: a male donor in good health and CMV-seronegative.

The chain has TRBV5-4 and TRBJ2-1; 12 bases align to TRBD2. Germline lookup yields CDR1 SGHNT and CDR2 YYREEE (reference sequence). Trimming took 4 bases from V and 1 from J; bases not matched to a gene: 9. This CDR3 has 18 amino acids. The CDR3 DNA sequence: TGTGCCAGCAGCCAACCTAGCGGGAGGGCCAGGTCCTACAATGAGCAGTTCTTC. This translates into CASSQPSGRARSYNEQFF.

The chain has TRBV6-5 and TRBJ2-3, with D possibly matching TRBD1 (6 bases). V was pared by 10 bases and J by 2 bases, with 16 bases between. The length of the CDR3 is 14 residues. Germline V gives CDR1 MNHEY, CDR2 SVGAGI. As DNA, the CDR3 is TGTGCCAAAGAGGGGGAAGACTACACAGATACGCAGTATTTT. Protein: CAKEGEDYTDTQYF.

The J gene is TRBJ2-3, the V gene TRBV5-4, with 12 nucleotides matching TRBD2. V trimming: 4 bases; J trimming: 2 bases; junction bases outside the gene matches: 5. Looked up from germline, CDR1 is SGHNT and CDR2 is YYREEE (reference sequence). There are 16 residues in the CDR3. CDR3 bases: TGTGCCAGCAGCCTAGGACTAGCGGGGTTCACAGATACGCAGTATTTT. It codes for CASSLGLAGFTDTQYF. The variable domain in full, with the rest retrieved from reference TRBV5-4 and TRBJ2-3, is ETGVTQSPTHLIKTRGQQVTLRCSSQSGHNTVSWYQQALGQGPQFIFQYYREEENGRGNFPPRFSGLQFPNYSSELNVNALELDDSALYLCASSLGLAGFTDTQYFGPGTRLTVL.

This clone has more than one count but fewer than ten. The V call is TRBV6-5, the J call TRBJ1-2; maybe TRBD1 (6 bases). Germline CDR1 is MNHEY and CDR2 is SVGAGI. This CDR3 has 13 residues. Trimming shortened V by 6 bases and J by 8 bases, and 16 bases separated the two germline ends. In DNA form, the CDR3 reads TGTGCCAGCAGCCCCCGGGACACTTCGGGCTACACCTTC. It codes for CASSPRDTSGYTF.

The CDR3 DNA is TGCGCCAGCAGCCAAGATGGGGCGGGGACCTTTACGCAGTATTTT. Its protein product is CASSQDGAGTFTQYF. The gene calls are TRBV4-3 and TRBJ2-3; TRBD2 might be the D (6 bases). This CDR3 has 15 residues. Trimming removed 0 bases from V and 8 bases from J, with 15 bases in between. Germline CDR1 and CDR2: LGHNA and YSLEER.

The V and J genes are TRBV21-1 and TRBJ1-4; the table gives TRBD1 as D, unverified against the DNA. TRBV21-1 is given as a pseudogene. The CDR3 runs 17 residues. This CDR3 reads CASSKGRPGQRNEKLFF. CDR3 in DNA: TGTGCCAGCAGCAAGGGACGCCCGGGACAGAGGAATGAAAAACTGTTTTTT.

This chain uses TRBV20-1 with TRBJ2-1; D call uncertain. This CDR3 contains 10 residues. V was clipped by 1 base and J by 8 bases, with 3 bases between them. Germline values: CDR1 DFQATT, CDR2 SNEGSKA (reference sequence). CDR3 DNA: TGCAGTGCTAGAGCATATGAGCAGTTCTTC. This sequence encodes CSARAYEQFF.

Only a few counts were recorded for this clone. J is TRBJ2-3 and V is TRBV5-1; 7 nucleotides match TRBD1. In germline, CDR1 is SGHRS, CDR2 YFSETQ. V lost 0 bases to trimming and J lost 0 bases; unmatched junction nucleotides: 4. This CDR3 has 16 residues. CDR3 sequence reads: CASSLGGQASTDTQYF. CDR3 DNA sequence: TGCGCCAGCAGCTTGGGTGGACAGGCTAGCACAGATACGCAGTATTTT.

The V call is TRBV19, the J call TRBJ2-7; 10 bases map to TRBD2. The germline V gene encodes CDR1 LNHDA and CDR2 SQIVND (reference sequence). The CDR3 has 15 residues. V gave up 3 bases and J gave up 1 base; unmatched junction bases: 3. The CDR3 spells CASSILAGGSYEQYF. The CDR3 DNA follows: TGTGCCAGTAGTATTTTAGCGGGAGGATCCTACGAGCAGTACTTC.

There are a few counts of this clone. The V gene is TRBV7-3, the J gene TRBJ2-3; D remains ambiguous. The length of the CDR3 is 15 residues. Germline lookup yields CDR1 SGHTA and CDR2 FQGTGA. V was pared by 2 bases and J by 8 bases, with 17 bases between. For the CDR3, the DNA is TGTGCCAGCAGCTTAGCTCTTACCTTCGGTAGTACGCAGTATTTT. It encodes CASSLALTFGSTQYF.

The V and J genes are TRBV7-8 and TRBJ2-7; tentatively, D is TRBD1 (6 bases). The CDR3 is 13 residues long. CDR1 is SGHVS and CDR2 is FQNEAQ in the germline V gene. V shed 6 bases and J shed 6 bases, with 15 bases lying between them. The chain's CDR3 is CASRIPQGSEQYF. Written as DNA, the CDR3 is TGTGCCAGCAGAATTCCTCAGGGGTCCGAGCAGTACTTC.

This clone was seen only a few times. The chain joins TRBV5-1 to TRBJ2-5; 15 bases fit TRBD2. The CDR3 covers 18 residues. The trim removed 3 bases at V and 4 bases at J, leaving 10 bases unmatched. The germline gives CDR1 SGHRS, CDR2 YFSETQ. CDR3: CASSSGLAGGSRGETQYF. The CDR3 nucleotides are TGCGCCAGCAGCTCCGGACTAGCGGGAGGGAGTCGGGGAGAGACCCAGTACTTC.